The 13 T cell receptor beta chains below all came from one sample that was sequenced in a study of immune heterogeneity within non-small cell lung tumors. Per sample, 450 to 600 ng of bulk tumor genomic DNA was the template used. From each primary tumor, several far-apart biopsies were obtained during surgery. Each patient presented with untreated, newly diagnosed non-small cell lung cancer and received curative surgery. The TCR beta CDR3 region underwent multiplex PCR amplification with 32 V and 13 J primers. TCRdb processed the multiplex PCR reads anew with MiXCR; each CDR3 protein has one entry. Of 2,700 or so distinct CDR3 sequences listed, about a sixth were seen once; the top ten hold 12%. Specimen: lung tumor tissue. The receptor source for this set is a woman aged 45-65 years with non-small cell lung cancer.

This clonotype is medium-sized within its sample. The chain couples TRBV27 to TRBJ2-3; perhaps TRBD1 as D (7 bases). Per germline, CDR1 MNHEY and CDR2 SMNVEV (reference sequence). The CDR3 totals 15 residues. V lost 5 bases and J lost 2, with 14 bases in between. The CDR3 is CASSTAGQPTDTQYF. CDR3 coding DNA: TGTGCCAGCAGTACTGCGGGACAGCCCACAGATACGCAGTATTTT.

In this sample, this clonotype is medium-sized. The V gene is TRBV12-3 or TRBV12-4, the J gene TRBJ1-1; D remains unclear. The CDR3 length is 14 residues. V dropped 3 bases and J dropped 1 base, with 9 bases sitting between them. CDR3 sequence reads: CASSFLAKNTEAFF. The CDR3 coding sequence is TGTGCCAGCAGTTTTTTAGCCAAGAACACTGAAGCTTTCTTT.

This clonotype appeared a few times. V and J are TRBV20-1 and TRBJ2-1; TRBD2 matches at 14 bases. CDR1 is DFQATT, CDR2 SNEGSKA, per germline (reference sequence). This CDR3 is 17 amino acids long. V dropped 3 bases and J dropped 2; count of bases not matched to a gene: 6. CDR3 protein: CSASTGLAGGTYNEQFF. The CDR3 DNA sequence: TGCAGTGCTAGCACCGGACTAGCGGGGGGAACCTACAATGAGCAGTTCTTC.

The chain links TRBV27 to TRBJ1-6; the D is unclear. Germline V gene sequence: CDR1 MNHEY, CDR2 SMNVEV (reference sequence). The CDR3 loop spans 14 amino acids. The V end lost 7 bases, the J end lost 7 bases, and 14 bases lay between the germline ends. The CDR3: CASNSLLTNSPLHF. CDR3 bases: TGTGCCAGCAATTCCCTCCTTACAAATTCACCCCTCCACTTT.

This chain uses TRBV11-2 with TRBJ2-7; tentative D call: TRBD2 (6 bases). The germline CDR1 and CDR2 sequences are SGHAT and FQNNGV. The CDR3 is 13 amino acids. The ends were cut back, 1 base at V and 3 bases at J, with 7 bases in the middle. The CDR3 reads CASSLGLDYEQYF. CDR3 coding DNA: TGTGCCAGCAGCTTAGGACTAGACTACGAGCAGTACTTC.

This clonotype is medium-sized (0.01 to 0.1%) in the sample. The rearrangement uses TRBV7-2 and TRBJ2-1; D remains ambiguous. With 5 bases removed from V and 10 bases from J, the gap between germline ends came to 15 bases. Per germline, CDR1 SGHTA and CDR2 FQGNSA. The CDR3 has 13 residues. The CDR3 loop reads CASSPNWNGEQFF. CDR3 in DNA: TGTGCCAGCAGCCCAAATTGGAACGGCGAGCAGTTCTTC.

This clonotype is labeled as large. The chain employs TRBV19 and TRBJ2-3; D gene ambiguous. Germline loops: CDR1 LNHDA, CDR2 SQIVND (reference sequence). V shed 6 bases and J shed 7 bases, with 14 bases lying between them. CDR3 length: 13 residues. CDR3 sequence: CASSSDQAYTQYF. In nucleotides, the CDR3 is TGTGCCAGTAGCAGCGACCAAGCTTATACGCAGTATTTT.

This clonotype is deemed medium-sized. The chain employs TRBV28 and TRBJ1-2, with a tentative D call TRBD1 (6 bases). This CDR3 has 15 amino acids. The germline CDR1 and CDR2 sequences are MDHEN and SYDVKM. Trimming pared 1 base from V and 8 bases from J, leaving 17 bases between. CDR3 amino acids: CASSLSGTHLLGYTF. CDR3 nucleotide sequence: TGTGCCAGCAGTTTATCAGGGACACATCTTTTGGGCTACACCTTC.

As for this clonotype: An end of the junction differs from the germline gene, which may be a read error. J is TRBJ1-5 and V is TRBV5-8; perhaps TRBD1 as D (6 bases). The CDR3 is made up of 15 amino acids. CDR1 and CDR2 (germline): SGHTS, YDEGEE. The CDR3: CASSLLSGGDQPHHF. The CDR3, as DNA: TGTGCCAGCAGCTTGCTCTCTGGGGGCGATCAGCCCCATCATTTT.

The chain recombines TRBV28 with TRBJ2-7; D possibly corresponds to TRBD1 (5 bases). Germline values: CDR1 MDHEN, CDR2 SYDVKM. V lost 7 bases, J lost 2 bases, and 15 bases lay in between. This CDR3 has 14 residues. DNA of the CDR3: TGTGCCAGCAATAGGCAGGGCTTCACCTACGAGCAGTACTTC. As protein: CASNRQGFTYEQYF. Based on the CDR3 plus reference TRBV28 and TRBJ2-7, the full variable domain is DVKVTQSSRYLVKRTGEKVFLECVQDMDHENMFWYRQDPGLGLRLIYFSYDVKMKEKGDIPEGYSVSREKKERFSLILESASTNQTSMYLCASNRQGFTYEQYFGPGTRLTVT.

This clonotype is classed as medium-sized. The rearrangement uses TRBV28 and TRBJ1-2; D might be TRBD1 (5 bases). Looked up from germline, CDR1 is MDHEN and CDR2 is SYDVKM. This CDR3 contains 12 residues. Trimming pared 5 bases from V and 5 bases from J, leaving 9 bases between. The CDR3 region has the DNA TGTGCCAGCAGTCCGACAGTGTATGGCTACACCTTC. This translates into CASSPTVYGYTF.

This clonotype occurred a few times. Possible read error: a much larger clone is one base away. The V gene is TRBV28, the J gene TRBJ1-1, with 7 positions matching TRBD1. Germline CDR1 reads MDHEN; CDR2 reads SYDVKM. The CDR3 runs to 15 residues. CDR3 coding DNA: TGTACCAGCAGCCCCCCGACAGGGTCTAACACTGAAGCTTTCTTT. This codes for CTSSPPTGSNTEAFF.

Within the sample, this clonotype is hyperexpanded. This chain links TRBV27 with TRBJ2-7; TRBD1 matches at 11 bases. Trimming took 2 bases from V and 4 from J; bases not matched to a gene: 10. The CDR3 sequence is 17 residues long. Per germline, CDR1 MNHEY and CDR2 SMNVEV (reference sequence). The CDR3 nucleotides are TGTGCCAGCAGTTTACGGTGGGGGGGACAGGGGGTTTACGAGCAGTACTTC. This codes for CASSLRWGGQGVYEQYF.